This TCR beta chain was identified during a study of blood T cell repertoires in COVID-19 (dated by TCRdb to 2020 to 2021). Study-wide context: Collaborator samples came from the United States, Italy and Spain and covered acute and convalescent phases of COVID-19. The material from the prospective study consisted of cDNA or gDNA derived from T cells, B-cell-depleted T cells, or PBMCs. Deeply sampled blood TCRbeta repertoires from subjects exposed to, actively infected with, or recovered from COVID-19 were included in the dataset. A freely available public database, intended as a resource for researchers studying the immune response to SARS-CoV-2, is where the repertoires were released. The samples were drawn from two sources: the first 160 participants of the ongoing ImmuneRACE study, and fewer than 1,500 subjects contributed by 6 global collaborators. Nearly every sample came with metadata listing a de-identified subject ID, COVID-19 status, age in years and sex. HLA class I and class II types, where available, came from metadata supplied by the sample provider rather than from assay-based typing.

In the case of this clone: Its antigen remains unidentified. Nothing much larger sits one base from this clone, and base qualities are not available.

At one collaborating source in Seattle, patients were enrolled during active infection and were followed longitudinally through the course of disease. The collaborating institutions used their own protocols to collect whole blood in K2EDTA tubes. For TCRbeta analysis, collaborators shipped samples as frozen whole blood, isolated PBMCs, or DNA extracted from either of those sample types. The immunoSEQ Assay, a bias-controlled multiplex PCR, was used to amplify TCRbeta CDR3 regions from genomic DNA. Per the original workflow: Within the assay, amplification of reference gene primers was used to estimate how many nucleated cells each sample contained. Sequence reads were collapsed and filtered to measure the absolute abundance of every unique TCRbeta CDR3 rearrangement. Productive Simpson clonality was computed per sample as the square root of Simpson's diversity index over productive rearrangements. Not all clones reach the TCRdb copy of this immuneACCESS table, which keeps in-frame sequences only. Checked studies attribute under half of the gap to unresolved V genes and leave the rest unexplained. That table supplies the V and J calls and clone size; D and trimming were determined from the DNA. Present in this sample are 120,000 to 150,000 clones, around 91% of which were seen just once. The ten largest clones represent around an eighth of the sample.

General study outcomes and caveats: The amount of clinical and demographic metadata varied by source and participant and was provided uncurated.

V is trimmed back by 0 bases and J by 1 base, and the junction contains 9 bases that no gene match accounts for. CDR1 and CDR2 are read off the germline V gene as SGHRS and YFSETQ. The CDR3 contains 17 residues, cysteine and phenylalanine counted. The retained sequence is limited to the CDR3, 51 bases, with the frame set at the first base. The clonotype was recovered from a man aged 18 to 30 with COVID-19, enrolled during active disease. The chain was built from TRBV5-1 and TRBJ2-7; TRBD1 lines up with 8 middle nucleotides. Sequencing was carried out using peripheral blood. The CDR3 protein: CASSLDENRGRSYEQYF. The sequenced DNA: TGCGCCAGCAGCTTGGACGAAAACAGGGGGAGATCCTACGAGCAGTACTTC.